This TCR beta chain is drawn from a study of cytomegalovirus exposure and HLA in healthy donors. Study as a whole: Of the donors genotyped, approximately 400 in all, about 80% fell in the Caucasian-associated ancestry cluster.

The study, taken as a whole, reports: HLA-A and HLA-B allele assignments for most subjects were reportedly predicted accurately using TCR beta sequences. Prior analysis indicated that the majority of TCR beta V segments exhibited productivity approximately 90% or approximately 30% of the time. Per a later analysis, 15,000 to 20,000 TCR beta sequences showed association with HLA alleles at 0.05 false discovery rate.

The CDR3 length is 14 residues. In germline, CDR1 is SEHNR, CDR2 FQNEAQ (reference sequence). V shed 7 bases and J 2 bases; nucleotides not matched to a gene: 5. On this clone itself: Its antigen is not identified.

PCR amplification relied on 60 Vbeta primers (plus 13 Jbeta primers). Generated by immunoSEQ multiplex PCR, the TCRdb table keeps only in-frame clones and is missing some. Of some 89,000 clones listed, 85% are singletons. The source is a middle-aged man in good health and CMV-seropositive. V gene TRBV7-9 combines with J gene TRBJ2-1; 7 bases agree with TRBD2. The sequencing input was PBMCs. CDR3 region: CASTGGGAYNEQFF. CDR3 nucleotides: TGTGCCAGCACAGGTGGGGGGGCCTACAATGAGCAGTTCTTC.